Listed below are T cell receptor beta chains from one sample, sequenced in a study of technical replicates of blood from a handful of donors. Repertoires were generated with immunoSEQ multiplex PCR, while TCRdb's copy carries only in-frame clones and drops some. The sample comprises about 59,000 clones, around 85% of which are singletons, and 5.1% rests with the top ten. Specimen: PBMCs. The origin of the receptors is a human donor in good health. Some clones in this sample may be carry-over from other donors' samples. Each CDR3 is given with its conserved first and last residue. The D gene is left open where the match is weak. Expanded clones get a size class; other rows say once, few or many, or leave the size out.

>TRBD1|TRBJ1-4|once|TRBV27|15
TGTGCCAGCAGTCCAATGGGACAGTTGAATGAAAAACTGTTTTTT
CASSPMGQLNEKLFF
>-|TRBJ2-7|-|TRBV10-3|14
TGTGCCATCAGTGATGAGAGGGCCCGGTACGAGCAGTACTTC
CAISDERARYEQYF
>-|TRBJ2-7|-|TRBV4-3|16
TGCGCCAGCAGCCAAAGGCGGGCATCTGCAGCCTACGAGCAGTACTTC
CASSQRRASAAYEQYF
>TRBD2|TRBJ2-7|-|TRBV6-5|13
TGTGCCACACAAAGCGGGGGGGCCCTCGAGCAGTACTTC
CATQSGGALEQYF
>TRBD1|TRBJ1-3|-|TRBV12-5|15
TGTGCTAGTGCCTTAACCGGGACAGCTGGAAACACCATATATTTT
CASALTGTAGNTIYF
>-|TRBJ1-2|few|TRBV29-1|12
TGCAGCGTTGACCTGGGCCTTTATGGCTACACCTTC
CSVDLGLYGYTF
>TRBD1|TRBJ2-3|-|TRBV5-5|16
TGTGCCAGCAGCAAGGACGGGGGACAGGGGTTTGTTACGCAGTATTTT
CASSKDGGQGFVTQYF
>TRBD1|TRBJ1-3|-|TRBV9|18
TGTGCCAGCAGCGTAGAGGGACAGGGGGCTCTAGGAGGAAACACCATATATTTT
CASSVEGQGALGGNTIYF
>-|TRBJ1-4|-|TRBV6-1|11
TGTGCCAGCAGCCGGACAGAAAAACTGTTTTTT
CASSRTEKLFF
>TRBD2|TRBJ2-1|-|TRBV7-2|15
TGTGCCAGCTCCGGTTATGGCGGGGGGGCCCGTGAGCAGTTCTTC
CASSGYGGGAREQFF
>-|TRBJ1-5|-|TRBV7-9|14
TGTGCCAGCAGCTTAGAACAGCCAAATCAGCCCCAGCATTTT
CASSLEQPNQPQHF
>TRBD2|TRBJ2-3|once|TRBV19|17
TGTGCCAGTAGTTCCCGGACTAGCGGGAGCATTGCAGATACGCAGTATTTT
CASSSRTSGSIADTQYF
>-|TRBJ1-2|-|TRBV29-1|13
TGCAGCGTTGGGGAGCCCTCTAACTATGGCTACACCTTC
CSVGEPSNYGYTF
>-|TRBJ2-5|-|TRBV5-6|15
TGTGCCAGCAGCTTTCGGGTCCTAGGAGGGGAGACCCAGTACTTC
CASSFRVLGGETQYF
>-|TRBJ2-7|-|TRBV5-1|12
TGCGCCAGCAGCCCAGACAGTTACGAGCAGTACTTC
CASSPDSYEQYF
>-|TRBJ2-5|-|TRBV7-2|16
TGTGCCAGCAGCTTAAGGGCAGGGAGGTTGGACGAGACCCAGTACTTC
CASSLRAGRLDETQYF
>-|TRBJ1-2|-|TRBV7-2|15
TGTGCCAGCAGCTTCCGCGACGGGGGAGTCTATGGCTACACCTTC
CASSFRDGGVYGYTF
>TRBD2|TRBJ2-2|-|TRBV7-8|16
TGTGCCAGCAGCTCCGAGAGTAGCGGGGTTGGTGGGGAGCTGTTTTTT
CASSSESSGVGGELFF
>TRBD1|TRBJ2-7|-|TRBV2|13
TGTGCCAGCAGTGATACAGGGGGCGGCGAGCAGTACTTC
CASSDTGGGEQYF
>TRBD2|TRBJ2-3|-|TRBV4-2|18
TGTGCCAGCAGCCAAGCTATTAGCGGGAAAGGAAGTACAGATACGCAGTATTTT
CASSQAISGKGSTDTQYF
>-|TRBJ1-4|-|TRBV7-7|13
TGTGCCAGCAGCCTCACGGGTGGAGAAAAACTGTTTTTT
CASSLTGGEKLFF
>-|TRBJ1-4|-|TRBV15|15
TGTGCCACCAGCAGAGTGCGAGTGGAGAATGAAAAACTGTTTTTT
CATSRVRVENEKLFF
>TRBD2|TRBJ2-2|-|TRBV5-1|15
TGCGCCAGCAGCTGGACTAGCGGGGATGCCGGGGAGCTGTTTTTT
CASSWTSGDAGELFF
>-|TRBJ2-2|-|TRBV4-3|16
TGCGCCAGCAGCCAAGATTGGAGACAGGACACCGGGGAGCTGTTTTTT
CASSQDWRQDTGELFF
>-|TRBJ2-7|-|TRBV5-6|14
TGTGCCAGCAGCCGCGAACAGGGTCTGGGGGAGCAGTACTTC
CASSREQGLGEQYF
>-|TRBJ2-4|-|TRBV15|16
TGTGCCACCAGCAGAGGAGGGCCGGGAGCCAAAAACATTCAGTACTTC
CATSRGGPGAKNIQYF
>-|TRBJ1-1|-|TRBV10-3|13
TGTGCCATCAAATCCGGGGAATACACTGAAGCTTTCTTT
CAIKSGEYTEAFF
>TRBD2|TRBJ2-3|-|TRBV4-3|14
TGCGCCAGCAGCCAAGATCTAGCGGAGGATACGCAGTATTTT
CASSQDLAEDTQYF
>-|TRBJ2-7|-|TRBV5-1|12
TGCGCCAGCAGGCAGGGTGACTACGAGCAGTACTTC
CASRQGDYEQYF
>TRBD1|TRBJ1-2|-|TRBV19|14
TGTGCCAGTAGTCTGCTCGGGACAGATTATGGCTACACCTTC
CASSLLGTDYGYTF
>-|TRBJ2-7|-|TRBV12-5|12
TGTGCTAGTGGTTTGCAGCGGGCTGAGCAGTACTTC
CASGLQRAEQYF
>TRBD2|TRBJ2-7|-|TRBV2|15
TGTGCCAGCACCTGGACTAGCGGGAGGGCCTACGAGCAGTACTTC
CASTWTSGRAYEQYF
>TRBD1|TRBJ1-2|-|TRBV29-1|12
TGCAGCGTTGAACTGACAGGGGGAGGCTACACCTTC
CSVELTGGGYTF
>-|TRBJ1-2|-|TRBV19|13
TGTGCCAGTACCGGCAGACAGCTCTATGGCTACACCTTC
CASTGRQLYGYTF
>-|TRBJ2-1|-|TRBV4-3|18
TGCGCCAGCAGCCTATTCGTGTCACAGGGCACTGGATATTCGGAGCAGTTCTTC
CASSLFVSQGTGYSEQFF
>TRBD1|TRBJ1-5|-|TRBV2|14
TGTGCCAGCAGTGGACAGGGGAACAATCAGCCCCAGCATTTT
CASSGQGNNQPQHF
>-|TRBJ2-6|-|TRBV5-6|16
TGTGCCAGCAGCTCCGCGCTGTTCTCTGGGGCCAACGTCCTGACTTTC
CASSSALFSGANVLTF
>-|TRBJ1-2|-|TRBV7-2|12
TGTGCCAGCAGCGACTCTCGGAATGGCTACACCTTC
CASSDSRNGYTF
>TRBD2|TRBJ2-1|-|TRBV5-8|15
TGTGCCAGCAGCTTGCGGGGGGGGCCGAGGCCTGAGCAGTTCTTC
CASSLRGGPRPEQFF
>TRBD1|TRBJ2-6|-|TRBV5-1|18
TGCGCCAGCAGCTTGGAAGGGCAGGGGGCGGGTGGGGCCAACGTCCTGACTTTC
CASSLEGQGAGGANVLTF
>TRBD1|TRBJ2-7|-|TRBV9|14
TGTGCCAGCAGCGTCGACCAGGGGGCGAAAGAGCAGTACTTC
CASSVDQGAKEQYF
>TRBD1|TRBJ2-7|-|TRBV7-9|15
TGTGCCAGCAGCTTAGCGCAGGGGGCAATCTCCGAGCAGTACTTC
CASSLAQGAISEQYF
>-|TRBJ2-1|-|TRBV16|16
TGTGCCAGCAGTCTGCTGAGCCCGATAGCGGTCAATGAGCAGTTCTTC
CASSLLSPIAVNEQFF